These 22 T cell receptor beta chains share one sample of origin, sequenced in a study of molecular identifiers for immune sequencing clone quantification. TCRdb ran MiXCR on the PCR reads and lists one entry per CDR3 protein. The sample holds around 320,000 distinct CDR3 sequences, roughly a quarter seen once. The sequencing sample was made of naive CD8+ T cells from blood, with Jurkat cell RNA spiked in. Subset indicated: FACS-sorted CD8+CD4-CCR7+CD45RA+ naive T cells. The receptors here all came from a human donor in good health. Some libraries in this study had Jurkat cell RNA spiked in.

This clonotype was detected only a few times. The chain links TRBV15 to TRBJ1-1, with D perhaps TRBD1 (5 bases). The CDR3 runs to 15 residues. The V gene lost 0 bases and the J gene lost 1 base, with 9 bases spanning the gap. The germline CDR1 and CDR2 sequences are LNHNV and YYDKDF (reference sequence). The CDR3 DNA follows: TGTGCCACCAGCAGAGATCTGGGACGGAACACTGAAGCTTTCTTT. Residues: CATSRDLGRNTEAFF.

This clonotype has just a few counts. This chain connects TRBV7-9 to TRBJ2-7; D is possibly TRBD2 (6 bases). This CDR3 is 15 amino acids long. Trimming stripped 0 bases from V and 7 bases from J, with 16 bases between. CDR1 is SEHNR and CDR2 is FQNEAQ in the germline V gene (reference sequence). The CDR3 sequence: CASSLATLERGEQYF. CDR3 bases: TGTGCCAGCAGCTTAGCTACCCTCGAACGGGGGGAGCAGTACTTC.

This clonotype was detected a few times. The V and J genes are TRBV12-3 or TRBV12-4 and TRBJ2-1; TRBD1 aligns across 7 bases. The CDR3 has 12 amino acids. The V gene end was trimmed by 8 bases and the J gene end by 9 bases; junction bases not matched to a gene: 7. CDR3 sequence: CASDLDRAEQFF. The CDR3 DNA reads TGTGCCAGCGACCTAGACAGGGCTGAGCAGTTCTTC.

This clonotype was recorded at least ten times. V usage is TRBV4-1 and J usage is TRBJ2-7; D perhaps matches TRBD1 (6 bases). Germline CDR1 and CDR2: MGHRA and YSYEKL. The length of the CDR3 is 14 residues. The V end lost 0 bases, the J end lost 5 bases, and 11 bases lay between the germline ends. The CDR3: CASSQDPGVDEQYF. CDR3 bases: TGCGCCAGCAGCCAAGATCCAGGGGTGGACGAGCAGTACTTC.

This clonotype occurred a few times. This sequence joins TRBV27 and TRBJ2-7; 8 bases are shared with TRBD2. CDR3 length equals 15 residues. V was pared by 2 bases and J by 4 bases, with 7 bases of the junction left unmatched. CDR1 is MNHEY and CDR2 is SMNVEV in the germline V gene (reference sequence). CDR3 DNA sequence: TGTGCCAGCAGTTTAGCGGGAGGATCGGGGTACGAGCAGTACTTC. Protein: CASSLAGGSGYEQYF.

The chain uses TRBV6-5 and TRBJ2-7, with 9 nucleotides matching TRBD1. The CDR3 spans 13 residues. Trimming cost V 6 bases and J 4 bases; bases outside gene matches: 4. Germline lookup yields CDR1 MNHEY and CDR2 SVGAGI. CDR3 nucleotides: TGTGCCAGCAGGAACAGGGGGCAATACGAGCAGTACTTC. This sequence encodes CASRNRGQYEQYF.

This chain joins TRBV12-3 or TRBV12-4 and TRBJ1-1; D unclear. V lost 11 bases, J lost 0 bases, and 13 bases lay in between. CDR3 length equals 13 residues. CDR3: CAGREAVNTEAFF. DNA for the CDR3: TGTGCCGGACGGGAGGCAGTGAACACTGAAGCTTTCTTT.

This clonotype was counted many times. The chain links TRBV29-1 to TRBJ1-1; D possibly corresponds to TRBD1 (6 bases). The CDR3 totals 15 residues. V shed 1 base and J shed 3 bases, with 15 bases lying between them. In germline, CDR1 is SQVTM, CDR2 ANQGSEA. This CDR3 is CSVEGLGGPDTEAFF. In DNA, the CDR3 is TGCAGCGTTGAAGGCTTGGGGGGGCCGGACACTGAAGCTTTCTTT.

A few counts support this clonotype. Possible read error: a much larger clone is one base away. The V gene is TRBV7-9, the J gene TRBJ2-7; TRBD2 might be the D (5 bases). The CDR3 is 13 amino acids. CDR1 is SEHNR, CDR2 FQNEAQ, per germline (reference sequence). In DNA form, the CDR3 reads TGTGCCAGCAGCGGCACTAGAGAGCCCGAGCGGTACTTC. This sequence encodes CASSGTREPERYF.

Of note for this clonotype: A read error is possible here, since a much larger clone lies one base away. The rearrangement uses TRBV2 and TRBJ2-2; a possible D gene is TRBD1 (5 bases). This CDR3 has 15 amino acids. CDR1 and CDR2 from the germline V gene are SNHLY and FYNNEI. Written as DNA, the CDR3 is TGTGCCAGCACCCCCCGCCTTGCGGACACCAGGGAGCTGTTTTTT. It codes for CASTPRLADTRELFF.

In the case of this clonotype: Given a much more abundant clone one base away, this may be a read error. This chain links TRBV13 with TRBJ2-2; maybe TRBD1 (6 bases). CDR3 length equals 14 residues. Per germline, CDR1 PRHDT and CDR2 FYEKMQ (reference sequence). The V end was cut by 4 bases, the J end by 16 bases, with 22 bases between. CDR3 loop: CASSSGTSNKRPFF. CDR3 DNA: TGTGCCAGCAGCTCCGGGACAAGTAATAAAAGGCCGTTTTTT.

The rearrangement joins TRBV7-6 to TRBJ2-2; D remains ambiguous. The CDR3 totals 13 residues. Germline CDR1 SGHVS, CDR2 FNYEAQ. Trimming removed 4 bases from V and 2 bases from J, with 5 bases in between. DNA of the CDR3: TGTGCCAGCAGCTCCCTAAACACCGGGGAGCTGTTTTTT. Translation: CASSSLNTGELFF.

This clonotype has only a few counts. The chain joins TRBV28 to TRBJ2-5; D is perhaps TRBD1 or TRBD2 (6 bases each). This CDR3 region has 15 residues. Trimming removed 2 bases from V and 2 bases from J, with 12 bases in between. Per the germline V gene, CDR1 is MDHEN and CDR2 is SYDVKM. CDR3 sequence reads: CASSLPGAQQETQYF. The CDR3 bases are TGTGCCAGCAGTTTACCGGGGGCGCAACAAGAGACCCAGTACTTC.

About this clonotype: The conserved phenylalanine or tryptophan is not found at the CDR3 terminus, so this likely reflects a read error. This chain connects TRBV4-1 to TRBJ2-7; 8 bases map to TRBD1. V was pared by 2 bases and J by 1 base, with 4 bases of the junction left unmatched. Germline CDR1 reads MGHRA; CDR2 reads YSYEKL. CDR3 length: 15 residues. The CDR3 is CASSQRTGLSYEQYS. The CDR3 DNA reads TGCGCCAGCAGCCAAAGGACAGGGCTGTCCTACGAGCAGTACTCC.

This clonotype was observed many times. CDR3 sequence reads: CASSQGQGYYEQYF. CDR3 DNA sequence: TGCGCCAGCAGCCAAGGGCAGGGATACTACGAGCAGTACTTC. V and J are TRBV4-1 and TRBJ2-7, with a tentative D call TRBD1 (5 bases). CDR3 length: 14 residues. Germline V gives CDR1 MGHRA, CDR2 YSYEKL. Trimming cost V 1 base and J 3 bases, with 10 bases left between them.

This clonotype was seen more than once but under ten times. J is TRBJ2-3 and V is TRBV11-2; no clear D gene. CDR1 and CDR2 (germline): SGHAT, FQNNGV. CDR3 length equals 14 residues. Trimming removed 4 bases at V and 0 bases at J, with 8 bases between. The CDR3 spells CASSWSSSTDTQYF. CDR3 bases: TGTGCCAGCAGCTGGAGCTCAAGCACAGATACGCAGTATTTT.

This clonotype turned up a few times. The CDR3 loop reads CASSLGTPGNTIYF. The CDR3 DNA is TGTGCCAGCAGTTTGGGGACGCCTGGAAACACCATATATTTT. The V gene is TRBV28, the J gene TRBJ1-3, with TRBD1 as a possible D gene (5 bases). This CDR3 region has 14 residues. The germline CDR1 and CDR2 sequences are MDHEN and SYDVKM. The V gene lost 3 bases and the J gene lost 2 bases, with 8 bases spanning the gap.

This clonotype was seen once. It may be a read error: a sequence one base away is much more abundant. The chain combines TRBV5-1 with TRBJ2-3; TRBD2 matches 10 bases. This CDR3 contains 16 residues. CDR1 and CDR2 (germline): SGHRS, YFSETQ. V dropped 4 bases and J dropped 4; count of bases not matched to a gene: 9. CDR3 residues: CASSEGSSGSADTQYF. The CDR3 coding sequence is TGCGCCAGCAGCGAGGGGTCTAGCGGGAGTGCAGATACGCAGTATTTT.

With respect to this clonotype: Just one base apart from a much larger clone, this may be a read error. The CDR3 ends on some other residue instead of the conserved phenylalanine or tryptophan, so this is likely a read error. V is TRBV7-9 and J is TRBJ2-3; D is unresolved. The CDR3 has 14 residues. V shed 5 bases and J shed 6 bases, with 15 bases lying between them. The germline V gene encodes CDR1 SEHNR and CDR2 FQNEAQ (reference sequence). CDR3 protein: CASSQLSSRDTQYS. Here the CDR3 DNA reads TGTGCCAGCAGCCAACTATCATCTCGGGATACGCAGTATTCT.

This clonotype was detected many times. The chain links TRBV6-5 to TRBJ2-5; TRBD2 matches 9 bases. The germline gives CDR1 MNHEY, CDR2 SVGAGI. The CDR3 extends over 18 amino acids. The V segment lost 0 bases and the J segment 1 base; nucleotides outside the gene matches: 9. As DNA, the CDR3 is TGTGCCAGCAGTTACTCGAGTATCAGCGGGAGGCTCCAAGAGACCCAGTACTTC. Its protein product is CASSYSSISGRLQETQYF.

This clonotype was recorded at least ten times. The V and J genes are TRBV4-2 and TRBJ1-1, with D hard to call. Germline V gene lookup returns CDR1 LGHNA and CDR2 YNFKEQ. The CDR3 contains 14 residues. Trimming left V 5 bases short and J 2 bases short, with 12 bases between. CDR3 coding DNA: TGTGCCAGCAGCTCCTGGACGGGAAACACTGAAGCTTTCTTT. It is translated as CASSSWTGNTEAFF.

This clonotype was seen repeatedly, ten times or more. The chain employs TRBV6-6 and TRBJ2-7, with a possible D match to TRBD2 (6 bases). The CDR3 runs to 14 residues. CDR1 and CDR2 from the germline V gene are MNHNY and SVGAGI (reference sequence). Trimming removed 2 bases from V and 1 base from J, with 9 bases in between. CDR3 sequence (DNA): TGTGCCAGCAGTTACGCGGGGCGGTCCTACGAGCAGTACTTC. Its protein product is CASSYAGRSYEQYF.